This is a list of T cell receptor beta chains from one sample in a study of blood T cell repertoires in COVID-19. TCRdb's table, derived via immunoSEQ multiplex PCR, lists solely in-frame clones and lacks some. The table includes about 300,000 clones, more than 80% detected once. The sequenced sample was peripheral blood. Every receptor here comes from a woman in her 50s with COVID-19, enrolled during active disease. CDR3s leave out the opening cysteine and the closing phenylalanine or tryptophan. Each record gives: V gene, J gene, CDR3 protein.

TRBV19	TRBJ1-1	ASWGENTEAF
TRBV5-6	TRBJ2-1	ASTLPTSSYNEQF
TRBV15	TRBJ1-6	ATSKRTGINSPLH
TRBV5-8	TRBJ1-5	ASRQGGYSNQPQH
TRBV5-1	TRBJ2-2	ASSWSTGGITGELF
TRBV10-3	TRBJ2-3	AISERERGTDTQY
TRBV19	TRBJ1-2	ASSIDKLSGYT
TRBV5-1	TRBJ1-1	ASSSGQGSWSTEAF
TRBV7-2	TRBJ2-3	ASSLMHGSSVDTQY
TRBV12-3/TRBV12-4	TRBJ2-4	ASSLTGNIQY